What follows are 27 T cell receptor beta chains derived from one specimen sequenced in a study of CD8 T cells in Susac syndrome. Roughly 0.45 to 1 ug RNA was reverse transcribed with random hexamers. Via MiXCR, TCRdb re-called the immunoSEQ multiplex PCR reads, giving one row per CDR3 protein. Of roughly 140,000 distinct CDR3 sequences listed, 85% to 95% are singletons. Sequenced: CD8+ T cells from PBMCs. All receptors come from a human donor with multiple sclerosis.

The rearrangement uses TRBV20-1 and TRBJ1-6; D ambiguous. The V end lost 2 bases, the J end lost 6 bases, and 8 bases lay between the germline ends. CDR3 length equals 13 residues. In germline, CDR1 is DFQATT, CDR2 SNEGSKA (reference sequence). For the CDR3, the DNA is TGCAGTGCTAGACCGGACGGTAATTCACCCCTCCACTTT. Encoded protein: CSARPDGNSPLHF.

This clonotype has just a few counts. This chain connects TRBV7-6 to TRBJ2-7; TRBD1 agrees at 8 bases. Looked up from germline, CDR1 is SGHVS and CDR2 is FNYEAQ. Trimming cost V 5 bases and J 6 bases; bases outside gene matches: 9. The CDR3 extends over 14 amino acids. CDR3 DNA: TGTGCCAGCAGCAACGGGGGACAGGCCCGCGAGCAGTACTTC. Its translation: CASSNGGQAREQYF.

The chain has TRBV20-1 and TRBJ2-7; the D call may be TRBD1 or TRBD2 (5 bases each). The CDR3 is 13 amino acids. Trimming left V 3 bases short and J 4 bases short, with 13 bases between. Germline CDR1 DFQATT, CDR2 SNEGSKA (reference sequence). CDR3 protein: CSARGDRRYEQYF. CDR3 bases: TGCAGTGCTAGGGGGGACCGTCGTTACGAGCAGTACTTC.

The V call is TRBV7-9, the J call TRBJ1-5, with 12 bases identical to TRBD1. The junction had 11 bases not matched to a gene; V was cut back by 5 bases and J by 0 bases. The germline V gene encodes CDR1 SEHNR and CDR2 FQNEAQ (reference sequence). The CDR3 is 19 amino acids. In DNA, the CDR3 is TGTGCCAGCAGCGAACCCGGGACAGGGGGCGAGGATAGCAATCAGCCCCAGCATTTT. This encodes CASSEPGTGGEDSNQPQHF.

The chain couples TRBV7-2 to TRBJ2-5, with TRBD1 matching over 7 bases. This CDR3 spans 17 amino acids. J gave up 5 bases and V 2 bases, and 14 bases lay outside the gene matches. In germline, CDR1 is SGHTA, CDR2 FQGNSA. The CDR3 DNA sequence: TGTGCCAGCAGCTTAAATCGGGGACAGCGTTTTAGGGAGACCCAGTACTTC. Protein: CASSLNRGQRFRETQYF.

CDR3 amino acids: CSARPVGGASSYEQYF. CDR3 nucleotide sequence: TGCAGTGCTAGACCCGTTGGCGGGGCCAGCTCCTACGAGCAGTACTTC. The chain links TRBV20-1 to TRBJ2-7; tentative D call: TRBD2 (6 bases). The V gene lost 2 bases and the J gene lost 0 bases, with 17 bases spanning the gap. This CDR3 has 16 amino acids. The germline V gene encodes CDR1 DFQATT and CDR2 SNEGSKA (reference sequence).

This sequence joins TRBV5-6 and TRBJ1-1; 7 bases agree with TRBD1. Germline CDR1 reads SGHDT; CDR2 reads YYEEEE. CDR3 size: 13 residues. J lost 9 bases, V lost 3 bases, and 8 bases had no gene match. CDR3 loop: CASSSGQVYKAFF. CDR3 bases: TGTGCCAGCAGCTCAGGACAGGTCTACAAAGCTTTCTTT. The whole variable domain, filled in from reference TRBV5-6 and TRBJ1-1, reads DAGVTQSPTHLIKTRGQQVTLRCSPKSGHDTVSWYQQALGQGPQFIFQYYEEEERQRGNFPDRFSGHQFPNYSSELNVNALLLGDSALYLCASSSGQVYKAFFGQGTRLTVV.

The chain employs TRBV24-1 and TRBJ2-1; no reliable D call. The CDR3 totals 15 residues. Trimming cost V 5 bases and J 0 bases, with 10 bases left between them. The germline V gene has CDR1 KGHDR and CDR2 SFDVKD. The CDR3 coding sequence is TGTGCCACCAGTGTTGCCCAGAGCTCCTACAATGAGCAGTTCTTC. Residues: CATSVAQSSYNEQFF.

This chain connects TRBV3-1 to TRBJ1-2; no clear D. V lost 0 bases and J 0 bases, leaving 20 bases between the germline ends. The CDR3 totals 19 residues. The germline V gene encodes CDR1 LGHDT and CDR2 YNNKEL (reference sequence). CDR3 sequence: CASSQEGLQPANSNYGYTF. The DNA for the CDR3 is TGTGCCAGCAGCCAAGAAGGGCTGCAACCTGCAAATTCTAACTATGGCTACACCTTC.

This chain links TRBV4-1 with TRBJ2-7, with D unclear. CDR3 size: 15 residues. V was pared by 1 base and J by 1 base, with 11 bases between. Germline V gene lookup returns CDR1 MGHRA and CDR2 YSYEKL. The CDR3 DNA is TGCGCCAGCAGCCAAGGGGCAGCAGTTTCCTACGAGCAGTACTTC. Translating it yields CASSQGAAVSYEQYF.

The chain links TRBV27 to TRBJ2-1; TRBD1 agrees at 11 bases. The CDR3 spans 14 residues. CDR1 MNHEY and CDR2 SMNVEV come from the germline V gene (reference sequence). Unmatched junction bases numbered 0, after V lost 6 bases and J lost 2 bases. The CDR3 DNA reads as TGTGCCAGCAGGGGACAGGGGGCCTACAATGAGCAGTTCTTC. Amino acid sequence: CASRGQGAYNEQFF.

This clonotype came up once. The chain employs TRBV12-5 and TRBJ1-5; D unresolved. Per the germline V gene, CDR1 is LGHNT and CDR2 is FRNRAP. The germline V and J ends were trimmed by 7 bases and 7 bases, with 17 bases remaining between them. The CDR3 is made up of 14 amino acids. Here the CDR3 DNA reads TGTGCTAGTGCCTTGAACGCGGGCTCGCAGCCCCAGCATTTT. Its protein product is CASALNAGSQPQHF.

V gene TRBV11-2 combines with J gene TRBJ1-1; D may be TRBD1 (5 bases). This CDR3 is built from 15 residues. Germline CDR1 and CDR2: SGHAT and FQNNGV. V was cut by 6 bases and J by 1 base, with 15 bases left in between. CDR3 nucleotides: TGTGCCAGCAGACATCCAGGGCCGGCGAACACTGAAGCTTTCTTT. Protein product: CASRHPGPANTEAFF.

This clonotype has only a few counts. The CDR3 sequence is CASSLGTGRLQTQYF. The CDR3, as DNA: TGTGCCAGCAGCTTAGGGACAGGGAGGTTGCAGACCCAGTACTTC. This sequence joins TRBV11-2 and TRBJ2-5; 8 nucleotides agree with TRBD1. The V and J ends lost 1 base and 6 bases, in that order; junction bases with no gene match: 7. Germline loops: CDR1 SGHAT, CDR2 FQNNGV. The CDR3 is 15 residues long.

This chain uses TRBV29-1 with TRBJ2-3; 9 bases fit TRBD2. V lost 3 bases, J lost 2 bases, and 3 bases stayed unmatched. This CDR3 is built from 14 residues. The germline V gene encodes CDR1 SQVTM and CDR2 ANQGSEA. The DNA of the CDR3 is TGCAGCGTTGACCTAGCGGGGCCCACAGATACGCAGTATTTT. Protein product: CSVDLAGPTDTQYF.

The J gene is TRBJ2-1, the V gene TRBV27, with D possibly being TRBD1 (6 bases). V was cut by 4 bases and J by 7 bases, with 17 bases left in between. Germline values: CDR1 MNHEY, CDR2 SMNVEV (reference sequence). The CDR3 totals 15 residues. The CDR3 region is CASSWTVSRGNEQFF. The CDR3 nucleotides read TGTGCCAGCAGTTGGACAGTAAGTAGGGGGAATGAGCAGTTCTTC.

The chain links TRBV9 to TRBJ2-7; D is unresolved. Germline-derived CDR1 and CDR2 are SGDLS and YYNGEE. CDR3 size: 15 residues. Trimming pared 0 bases from V and 1 base from J, leaving 11 bases between. The CDR3 here is CASSVDGSLSYEQYF. Written as DNA, the CDR3 is TGTGCCAGCAGCGTAGACGGTTCCCTTTCCTACGAGCAGTACTTC.

V gene TRBV15 combines with J gene TRBJ2-7, with D unresolved. Deletions cut 4 bases from V and 2 bases from J, with 12 bases between. The CDR3 covers 14 residues. Germline CDR1 is LNHNV and CDR2 is YYDKDF (reference sequence). The CDR3 region has the DNA TGTGCCACCAGCACGGACCGGAAAGCCTACGAGCAGTACTTC. It is translated as CATSTDRKAYEQYF. Combining the CDR3 with reference TRBV15 and TRBJ2-7 gives the whole variable domain DAMVIQNPRYQVTQFGKPVTLSCSQTLNHNVMYWYQQKSSQAPKLLFHYYDKDFNNEADTPDNFQSRRPNTSFCFLDIRSPGLGDTAMYLCATSTDRKAYEQYFGPGTRLTVT.

This chain links TRBV27 with TRBJ2-7; D is ambiguous. Trimming stripped 5 bases from V and 7 bases from J, with 9 bases between. The CDR3 length is 11 residues. Germline V gene data show CDR1 as MNHEY and CDR2 as SMNVEV (reference sequence). CDR3 sequence: CASSHQREQYF. CDR3 nucleotides: TGTGCCAGCAGTCACCAGAGAGAGCAGTACTTC.

The genes are TRBV9 and TRBJ2-3, with TRBD1 matching 7 bases. V gave up 0 bases and J gave up 2 bases; unmatched junction bases: 3. CDR3 size: 15 residues. Looked up from germline, CDR1 is SGDLS and CDR2 is YYNGEE. CDR3 DNA: TGTGCCAGCAGCGTAGAGGGACAGTTCACAGATACGCAGTATTTT. Encoded protein: CASSVEGQFTDTQYF.

V is TRBV7-3 and J is TRBJ1-2; 9 bases are a match to TRBD1. Per germline, CDR1 SGHTA and CDR2 FQGTGA. This CDR3 is built from 14 residues. The ends lost 5 bases at V and 8 bases at J; junction bases unmatched: 9. CDR3 DNA sequence: TGTGCCAGCAGCCCGTCGGGACAGGGTCCCGGCTACACCTTC. Its translation is CASSPSGQGPGYTF.

The chain couples TRBV20-1 to TRBJ1-2, with 7 bases fitting TRBD1. This CDR3 is 13 amino acids long. V was clipped by 6 bases and J by 7 bases; unmatched bases: 11. Germline CDR1 reads DFQATT; CDR2 reads SNEGSKA (reference sequence). CDR3 amino acids: CSAPGQPFRGYTF. In DNA form, the CDR3 reads TGCAGTGCCCCGGGACAGCCATTCCGTGGCTACACCTTC.

The CDR3 nucleotides are TGTGCCAGCAGCGAATCGAGGACAGGGGGAATCGGGGAGCTGTTTTTT. This gives the protein CASSESRTGGIGELFF. The rearrangement joins TRBV9 to TRBJ2-2; 10 bases map to TRBD1. The V gene end was trimmed by 3 bases and the J gene end by 7 bases; junction bases not matched to a gene: 9. This CDR3 contains 16 residues. Germline values: CDR1 SGDLS, CDR2 YYNGEE.

The V and J genes are TRBV7-8 and TRBJ2-5; 7 nucleotides agree with TRBD1. Trimming removed 4 bases from V and 1 base from J; junction bases left unmatched: 6. The CDR3 loop spans 15 amino acids. CDR1 is SGHVS and CDR2 is FQNEAQ in the germline V gene. CDR3 nucleotide sequence: TGTGCCAGCAGCTGGGCAGACAGGGCCCAAGAGACCCAGTACTTC. Translation: CASSWADRAQETQYF.

The chain employs TRBV7-2 and TRBJ1-2, with 10 nucleotides matching TRBD1. CDR1 SGHTA and CDR2 FQGNSA come from the germline V gene. CDR3 length equals 14 residues. J lost 8 bases, V lost 5 bases, and 8 bases had no gene match. CDR3 loop: CASSMTGGALGYTF. CDR3 nucleotide sequence: TGTGCCAGCAGCATGACAGGGGGCGCGTTGGGCTACACCTTC. Combining the CDR3 with reference TRBV7-2 and TRBJ1-2 gives the whole variable domain GAGVSQSPSNKVTEKGKDVELRCDPISGHTALYWYRQSLGQGLEFLIYFQGNSAPDKSGLPSDRFSAERTGGSVSTLTIQRTQQEDSAVYLCASSMTGGALGYTFGSGTRLTVV.

V usage is TRBV30 and J usage is TRBJ1-4, with no clear D. Germline V gene lookup returns CDR1 GTSNPN and CDR2 SVGIG (reference sequence). V was cut by 5 bases and J by 0 bases, with 7 bases left in between. CDR3 length equals 13 residues. In nucleotides, the CDR3 is TGTGCCTGGCGAGTCGCAACTAATGAAAAACTGTTTTTT. The encoded protein is CAWRVATNEKLFF.

This clonotype was picked up one time. The chain couples TRBV7-9 to TRBJ2-3; D remains ambiguous. The germline V and J ends were trimmed by 5 bases and 0 bases, with 15 bases remaining between them. This CDR3 has 16 amino acids. Germline CDR1 reads SEHNR; CDR2 reads FQNEAQ (reference sequence). The CDR3 nucleotides read TGTGCCAGCAGCCTCCGGGCCCAGCCAAGCACAGATACGCAGTATTTT. It codes for CASSLRAQPSTDTQYF.